This TCR beta chain was found in a study of cytomegalovirus exposure and HLA in healthy donors. The study, taken as a whole, reports: Testing in vitro showed a few CMV-associated chains specific for CMV antigens.

Notes on this clone: Its antigen is still unknown.

The data were produced by immunoSEQ multiplex PCR, yet TCRdb's version contains in-frame clones alone and is incomplete. The sample yields 150,000 or so clones, approximately 90% seen once. Germline-derived CDR1 and CDR2 are SGHAT and FQDESV (reference sequence). The CDR3 totals 14 residues. V was clipped by 6 bases and J by 3 bases; unmatched bases: 6. The source is a woman in her twenties or thirties in good health and CMV-seropositive. Specimen: PBMCs. The chain uses TRBV11-1 and TRBJ2-7; 9 nucleotides agree with TRBD1. The CDR3 protein is CASRKDRGSYEQYF. CDR3 DNA sequence: TGTGCCAGCAGGAAGGACAGGGGAAGCTACGAGCAGTACTTC.